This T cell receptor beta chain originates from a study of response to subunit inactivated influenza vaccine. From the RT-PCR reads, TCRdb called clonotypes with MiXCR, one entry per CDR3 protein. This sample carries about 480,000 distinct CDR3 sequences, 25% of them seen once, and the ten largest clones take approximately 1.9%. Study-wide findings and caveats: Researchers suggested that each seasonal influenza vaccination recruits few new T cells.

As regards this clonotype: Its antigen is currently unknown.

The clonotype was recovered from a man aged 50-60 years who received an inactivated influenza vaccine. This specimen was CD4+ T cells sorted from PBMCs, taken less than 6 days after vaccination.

CDR3 in DNA: TGCAGTGCTAGAGATTCGGATTTGGCTAGCGGGAAATACGAGCAGTACTTC. It specifies CSARDSDLASGKYEQYF. The chain is built from TRBV20-1 and TRBJ2-7; TRBD2 aligns across 9 bases. V was pared by 0 bases and J by 4 bases, with 13 bases of the junction left unmatched. CDR1 and CDR2 from the germline V gene are DFQATT and SNEGSKA (reference sequence). The CDR3 runs to 17 residues.